Sequencing of this T cell receptor beta chain was carried out in a study of technical replicates of blood from a handful of donors. CDR1 and CDR2 (germline): LNHNV, YYDKDF (reference sequence). This CDR3 has 13 residues. V shed 5 bases and J 2 bases; nucleotides not matched to a gene: 2. Sequencing was performed with immunoSEQ multiplex PCR; in TCRdb, only in-frame clones are kept and a portion is missing. The profile shows 100,000 or so clones, 96% of them singletons. Sequenced sample: T cells isolated from PBMCs. The receptor was derived from a human donor in good health. V usage is TRBV15 and J usage is TRBJ2-7; 8 bases map to TRBD1. Here the CDR3 reads CATSGTGTYEQYF. The CDR3 DNA sequence: TGTGCCACCAGCGGGACAGGTACCTACGAGCAGTACTTC.